This TCR beta chain was sequenced during a study of blood T cell repertoires in COVID-19. Germline V CDR1 and CDR2: SGDLS, YYNGEE. The V gene lost 0 bases and the J gene lost 6 bases, with 12 bases spanning the gap. The CDR3 is made up of 15 amino acids. This clone was detected once. Using immunoSEQ multiplex PCR, the repertoire was profiled, and TCRdb retains in-frame clones only, with some absent. There are some 180,000 clones in the sample; around 83% occur only once, and more than 5.5% lies in the top ten. This chain connects TRBV9 to TRBJ2-2, with D unresolved. Sequencing input: PBMCs or T cells enriched from blood (not recorded which). The origin of this receptor is a man aged 35-49 years who had recovered from COVID-19. Here the CDR3 reads CASSVALEMSGELFF. The CDR3 nucleotides are TGTGCCAGCAGCGTAGCCCTGGAGATGTCCGGGGAGCTGTTTTTT.